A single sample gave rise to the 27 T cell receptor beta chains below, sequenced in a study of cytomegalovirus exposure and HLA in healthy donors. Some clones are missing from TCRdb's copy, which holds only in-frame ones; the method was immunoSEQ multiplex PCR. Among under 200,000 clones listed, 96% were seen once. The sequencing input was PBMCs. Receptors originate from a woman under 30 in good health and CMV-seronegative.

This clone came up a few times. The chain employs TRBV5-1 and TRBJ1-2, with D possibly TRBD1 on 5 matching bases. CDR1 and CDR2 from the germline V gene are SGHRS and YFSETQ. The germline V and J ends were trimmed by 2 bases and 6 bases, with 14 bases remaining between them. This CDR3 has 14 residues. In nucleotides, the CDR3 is TGCGCCAGCAGCTTACGGGGGATGGATGATGGCTACACCTTC. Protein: CASSLRGMDDGYTF.

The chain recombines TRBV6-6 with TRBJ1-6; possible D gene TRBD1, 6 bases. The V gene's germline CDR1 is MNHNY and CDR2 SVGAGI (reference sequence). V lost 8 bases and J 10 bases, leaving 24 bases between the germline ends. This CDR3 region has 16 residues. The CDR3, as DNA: TGTGCCAGCCTCAGGGGTGGTGGGGGTATTAAGTCACCCCTCCACTTT. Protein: CASLRGGGGIKSPLHF.

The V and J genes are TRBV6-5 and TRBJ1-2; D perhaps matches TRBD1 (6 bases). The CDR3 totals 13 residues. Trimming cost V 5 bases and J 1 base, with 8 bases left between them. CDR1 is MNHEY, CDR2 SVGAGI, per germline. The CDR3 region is CASSRQVNYGYTF. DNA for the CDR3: TGTGCCAGCAGTAGACAGGTTAACTATGGCTACACCTTC.

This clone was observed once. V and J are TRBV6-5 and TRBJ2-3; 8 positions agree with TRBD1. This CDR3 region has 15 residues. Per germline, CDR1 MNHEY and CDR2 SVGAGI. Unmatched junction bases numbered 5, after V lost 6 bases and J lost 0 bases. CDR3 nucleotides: TGTGCCAGCAGATTAGACAGGGGAAGCACAGATACGCAGTATTTT. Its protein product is CASRLDRGSTDTQYF.

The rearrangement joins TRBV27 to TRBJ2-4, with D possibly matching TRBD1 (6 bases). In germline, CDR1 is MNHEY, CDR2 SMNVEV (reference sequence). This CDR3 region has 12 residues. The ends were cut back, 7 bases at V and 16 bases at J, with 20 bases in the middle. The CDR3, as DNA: TGTGCCAGCATTCCGGGACATTGGATAAACTACTTC. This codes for CASIPGHWINYF.

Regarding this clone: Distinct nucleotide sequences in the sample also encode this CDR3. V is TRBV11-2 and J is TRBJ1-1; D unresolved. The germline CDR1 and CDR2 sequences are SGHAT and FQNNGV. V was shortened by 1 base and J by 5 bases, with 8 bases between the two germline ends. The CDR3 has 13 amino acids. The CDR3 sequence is CASSLGGRTEAFF. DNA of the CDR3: TGTGCCAGCAGCTTAGGAGGGAGGACTGAAGCTTTCTTT.

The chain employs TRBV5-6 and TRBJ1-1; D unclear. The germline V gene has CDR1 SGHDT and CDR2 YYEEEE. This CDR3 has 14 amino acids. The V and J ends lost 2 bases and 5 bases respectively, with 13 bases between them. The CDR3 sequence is CASSFGSGATEAFF. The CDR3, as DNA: TGTGCCAGCAGCTTTGGCTCGGGAGCGACTGAAGCTTTCTTT.

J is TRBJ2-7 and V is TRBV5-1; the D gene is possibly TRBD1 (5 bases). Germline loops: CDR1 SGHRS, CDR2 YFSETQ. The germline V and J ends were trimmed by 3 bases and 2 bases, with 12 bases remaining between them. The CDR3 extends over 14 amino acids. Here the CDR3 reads CASSSGQFPYEQYF. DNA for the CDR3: TGCGCCAGCAGCTCCGGACAATTCCCCTACGAGCAGTACTTC.

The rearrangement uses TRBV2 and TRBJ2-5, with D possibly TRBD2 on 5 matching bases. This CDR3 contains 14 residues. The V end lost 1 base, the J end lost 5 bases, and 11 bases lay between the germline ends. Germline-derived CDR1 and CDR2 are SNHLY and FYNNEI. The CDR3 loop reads CASSEGASFETQYF. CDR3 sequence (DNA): TGTGCCAGCAGTGAAGGGGCTAGCTTCGAGACCCAGTACTTC.

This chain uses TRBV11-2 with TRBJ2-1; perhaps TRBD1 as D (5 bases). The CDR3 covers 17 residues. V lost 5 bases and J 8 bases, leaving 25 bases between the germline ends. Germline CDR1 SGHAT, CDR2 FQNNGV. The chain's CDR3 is CASSLLTWGQGRDEQFF. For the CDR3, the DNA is TGTGCCAGCAGCCTTCTGACCTGGGGCCAGGGTAGGGATGAGCAGTTCTTC.

The CDR3 loop is CASAMQGAGNEQFF. Here the CDR3 DNA reads TGTGCCAGCGCGATGCAGGGGGCAGGGAATGAGCAGTTCTTC. The chain combines TRBV18 with TRBJ2-1, with 8 bases lining up with TRBD1. The CDR3 spans 14 residues. Germline V CDR1 and CDR2: KGHSH, LQKENI. Trimming cost V 8 bases and J 7 bases; bases outside gene matches: 10.

Here the CDR3 reads CASSFGTVNTGELFF. The CDR3 region has the DNA TGTGCCAGCAGCTTCGGGACAGTGAACACCGGGGAGCTGTTTTTT. The chain recombines TRBV7-9 with TRBJ2-2, with 7 bases lining up with TRBD1. Germline V gene data show CDR1 as SEHNR and CDR2 as FQNEAQ (reference sequence). V gave up 3 bases and J gave up 1 base; unmatched junction bases: 2. The CDR3 has 15 amino acids.

As DNA, the CDR3 is TGTGCCAGTAGTCATCGTAGGGGCGGGGCCAACGTCCTGACTTTC. It is translated as CASSHRRGGANVLTF. The chain combines TRBV19 with TRBJ2-6; perhaps TRBD1 as D (5 bases). The CDR3 has 15 amino acids. CDR1 is LNHDA, CDR2 SQIVND, per germline (reference sequence). Trimming cost V 5 bases and J 4 bases, with 12 bases left between them. The variable domain in full, completed from reference TRBV19 and TRBJ2-6, reads DGGITQSPKYLFRKEGQNVTLSCEQNLNHDAMYWYRQDPGQGLRLIYYSQIVNDFQKGDIAEGYSVSREKKESFPLTVTSAQKNPTAFYLCASSHRRGGANVLTFGAGSRLTVL.

CDR3 sequence: CARSPTGDRNQPQHF. The DNA for the CDR3 is TGTGCCAGAAGCCCGACGGGGGATCGCAATCAGCCCCAGCATTTT. The rearrangement links TRBV5-3 to TRBJ1-5, with D possibly being TRBD1 (5 bases). TRBV5-3 is treated as an ORF (open reading frame) with a function not yet certain. Trimming took off 4 bases at V and 2 bases at J, with 13 bases between the two ends. The CDR3 contains 15 residues.

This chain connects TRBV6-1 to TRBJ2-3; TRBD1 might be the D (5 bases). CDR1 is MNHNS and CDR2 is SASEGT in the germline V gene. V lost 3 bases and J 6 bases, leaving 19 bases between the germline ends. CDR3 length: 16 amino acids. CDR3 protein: CASSDPNFAPGDTQYF. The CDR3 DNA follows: TGTGCCAGCAGTGATCCAAACTTTGCCCCAGGGGATACGCAGTATTTT.

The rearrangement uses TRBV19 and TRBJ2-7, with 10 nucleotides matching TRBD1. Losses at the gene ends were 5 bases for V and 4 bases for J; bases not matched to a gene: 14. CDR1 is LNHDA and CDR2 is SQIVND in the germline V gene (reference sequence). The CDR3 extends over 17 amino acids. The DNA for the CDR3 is TGTGCCAGTAGTGGTCGGGTCCGGGGACAGGGGAAGTACGAGCAGTACTTC. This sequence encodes CASSGRVRGQGKYEQYF.

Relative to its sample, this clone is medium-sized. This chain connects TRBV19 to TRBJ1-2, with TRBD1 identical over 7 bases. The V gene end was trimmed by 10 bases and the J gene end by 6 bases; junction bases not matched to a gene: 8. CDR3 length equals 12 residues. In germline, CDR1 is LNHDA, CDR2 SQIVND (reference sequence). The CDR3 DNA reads TGTGCCACATCGACAGGGATGCATGGCTACACCTTC. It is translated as CATSTGMHGYTF.

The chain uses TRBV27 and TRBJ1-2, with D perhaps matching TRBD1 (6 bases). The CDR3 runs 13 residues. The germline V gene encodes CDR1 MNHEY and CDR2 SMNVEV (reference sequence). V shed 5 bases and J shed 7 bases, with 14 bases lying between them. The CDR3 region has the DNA TGTGCCAGCAGTAAGTCAGGGGCGGGTGGCTACACCTTC. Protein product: CASSKSGAGGYTF.

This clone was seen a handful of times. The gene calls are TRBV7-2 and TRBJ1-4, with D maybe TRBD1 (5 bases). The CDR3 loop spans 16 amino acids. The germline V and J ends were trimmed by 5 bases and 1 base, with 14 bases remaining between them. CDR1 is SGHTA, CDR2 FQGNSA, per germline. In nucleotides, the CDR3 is TGTGCCAGCAGCCGGAGGGGAGGGGTAACTAATGAAAAACTGTTTTTT. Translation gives CASSRRGGVTNEKLFF.

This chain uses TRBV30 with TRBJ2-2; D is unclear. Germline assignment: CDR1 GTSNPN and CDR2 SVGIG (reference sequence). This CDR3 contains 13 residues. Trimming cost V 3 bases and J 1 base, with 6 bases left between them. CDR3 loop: CAWRQMNTGELFF. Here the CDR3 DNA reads TGTGCCTGGAGACAGATGAACACCGGGGAGCTGTTTTTT.

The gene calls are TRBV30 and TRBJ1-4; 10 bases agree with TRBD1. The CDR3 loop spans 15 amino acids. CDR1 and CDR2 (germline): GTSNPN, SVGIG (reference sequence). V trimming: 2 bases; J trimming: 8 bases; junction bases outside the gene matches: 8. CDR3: CAWSTGTGVGEKLFF. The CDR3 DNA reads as TGTGCCTGGAGTACCGGGACAGGGGTCGGCGAAAAACTGTTTTTT.

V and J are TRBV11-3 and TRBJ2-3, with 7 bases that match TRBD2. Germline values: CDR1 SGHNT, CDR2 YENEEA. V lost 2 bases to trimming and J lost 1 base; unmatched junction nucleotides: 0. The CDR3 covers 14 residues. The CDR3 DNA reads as TGTGCCAGCAGCTTAAGCGGGGGCACAGATACGCAGTATTTT. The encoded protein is CASSLSGGTDTQYF.

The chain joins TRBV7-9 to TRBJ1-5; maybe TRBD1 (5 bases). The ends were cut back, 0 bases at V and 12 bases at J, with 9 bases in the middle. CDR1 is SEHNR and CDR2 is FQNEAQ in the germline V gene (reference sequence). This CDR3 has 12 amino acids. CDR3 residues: CASSLATTDQHF. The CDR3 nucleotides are TGTGCCAGCAGCTTAGCGACGACAGACCAGCATTTT. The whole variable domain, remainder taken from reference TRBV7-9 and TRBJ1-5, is DTGVSQNPRHKITKRGQNVTFRCDPISEHNRLYWYRQTLGQGPEFLTYFQNEAQLEKSRLLSDRFSAERPKGSFSTLEIQRTEQGDSAMYLCASSLATTDQHFGDGTRLSIL.

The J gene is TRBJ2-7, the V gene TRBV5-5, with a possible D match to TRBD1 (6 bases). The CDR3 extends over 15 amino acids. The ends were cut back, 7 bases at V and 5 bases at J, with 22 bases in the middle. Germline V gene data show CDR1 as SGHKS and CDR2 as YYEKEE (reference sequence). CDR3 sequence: CASGVTGTPVHEQYF. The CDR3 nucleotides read TGTGCCAGCGGAGTGACAGGTACCCCCGTCCACGAGCAGTACTTC.

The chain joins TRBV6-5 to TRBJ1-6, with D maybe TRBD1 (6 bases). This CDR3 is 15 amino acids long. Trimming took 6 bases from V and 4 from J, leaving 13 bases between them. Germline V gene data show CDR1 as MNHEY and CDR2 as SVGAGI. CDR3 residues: CASRAYREYNSPLHF. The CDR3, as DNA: TGTGCCAGCAGGGCGTACAGGGAATATAATTCACCCCTCCACTTT.

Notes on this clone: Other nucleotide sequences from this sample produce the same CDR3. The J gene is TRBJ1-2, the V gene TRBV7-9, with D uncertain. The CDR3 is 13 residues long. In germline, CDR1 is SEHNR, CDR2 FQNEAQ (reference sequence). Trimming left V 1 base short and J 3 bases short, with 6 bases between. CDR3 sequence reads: CASSLVGDYGYTF. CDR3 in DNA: TGTGCCAGCAGCTTAGTCGGGGACTATGGCTACACCTTC. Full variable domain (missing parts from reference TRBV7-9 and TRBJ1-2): DTGVSQNPRHKITKRGQNVTFRCDPISEHNRLYWYRQTLGQGPEFLTYFQNEAQLEKSRLLSDRFSAERPKGSFSTLEIQRTEQGDSAMYLCASSLVGDYGYTFGSGTRLTVV.

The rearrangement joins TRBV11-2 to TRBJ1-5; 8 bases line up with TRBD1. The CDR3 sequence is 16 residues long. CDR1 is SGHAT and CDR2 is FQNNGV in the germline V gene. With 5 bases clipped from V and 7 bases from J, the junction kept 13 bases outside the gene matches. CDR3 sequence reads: CASSPSGQGSRQPQHF. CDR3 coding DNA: TGTGCCAGCAGCCCCAGCGGACAGGGATCGAGGCAGCCCCAGCATTTT.